This T cell receptor beta chain emerged from a study of cytomegalovirus exposure and HLA in healthy donors. Background on the study: Samples from HLA-typed donors yielded about 85 million unique TCRs in an early data release.

With 60 Vbeta and 13 Jbeta primers, the PCR was carried out. Profiling relied on immunoSEQ multiplex PCR, and the TCRdb table lists in-frame clones only, not all of them. The table lists approximately 170,000 clones, approximately 80% of them singletons. A word on this clone: Its antigen is currently unknown.

Study-wide results and caveats: While the bulk of TCR sequences proved rare, some public TCRs turned up in many donors. Later analysis placed DRB1 highest and HLA-C lowest in TCR association rates, which differed by HLA locus. Presence/absence analyses rested on an assumption that sequencing depth was roughly uniform across donors.

With V trimmed by 6 bases and J by 11 bases, 7 bases remained unmatched. This CDR3 is built from 12 residues. The germline V gene encodes CDR1 SNHLY and CDR2 FYNNEI. The chain couples TRBV2 to TRBJ2-5; 9 bases map to TRBD1. Sequencing was carried out using PBMCs. This TCR was sampled from a male donor in good health and CMV-seronegative. The CDR3 DNA reads TGTGCCAGCAGCCGAACAGGGGGCTTTCAGTACTTC. This codes for CASSRTGGFQYF. The full variable domain, completed using reference TRBV2 and TRBJ2-5, is EPEVTQTPSHQVTQMGQEVILRCVPISNHLYFYWYRQILGQKVEFLVSFYNNEISEKSEIFDDQFSVERPDGSNFTLKIRSTKLEDSAMYFCASSRTGGFQYFGPGTRLLVL.